Each of the 17 T cell receptor beta chains below was sequenced from the same sample in a study of blood T cells in healthy people across ages. Primers used in a second PCR of about 7 to 12 cycles were a sample-barcoded 5' primer and a J-beta primer mix. TCRdb reprocessed the 5' RACE reads with MiXCR, giving one entry per CDR3 protein. Of approximately 1,700,000 distinct CDR3 sequences listed, around 40% are singletons. Sample: blood. These receptors all stem from a human donor in good health.

The chain employs TRBV11-2 and TRBJ1-1; no firm D call. V dropped 0 bases and J dropped 8 bases, with 13 bases sitting between them. This CDR3 has 14 residues. CDR1 and CDR2 from the germline V gene are SGHAT and FQNNGV. The chain's CDR3 is CASSLDTVGWEAFF. In DNA form, the CDR3 reads TGTGCCAGCAGCTTAGATACAGTGGGATGGGAAGCTTTCTTT.

This clonotype appeared many times. The chain employs TRBV29-1 and TRBJ2-3, with D maybe TRBD1 (5 bases). CDR1 is SQVTM and CDR2 is ANQGSEA in the germline V gene. CDR3 length equals 13 residues. Deletions cut 3 bases from V and 0 bases from J, with 7 bases between. The CDR3 protein is CSVEGRSTDTQYF. The CDR3 nucleotides read TGCAGCGTTGAGGGGCGGAGCACAGATACGCAGTATTTT.

This clonotype was found a few times. This chain uses TRBV20-1 with TRBJ1-1; D remains unclear. The CDR3 runs 16 residues. V dropped 0 bases and J dropped 4 bases, with 18 bases sitting between them. Germline V gene sequence: CDR1 DFQATT, CDR2 SNEGSKA (reference sequence). CDR3: CSARDLAGLGRTEAFF. As DNA, the CDR3 is TGCAGTGCTAGAGATCTCGCCGGGCTCGGGCGCACTGAAGCTTTCTTT.

This clonotype has a handful of counts. V and J are TRBV5-1 and TRBJ2-5; D possibly matches TRBD1 or TRBD2 (6 bases each). CDR3 length: 13 residues. Germline V lookup: CDR1 SGHRS, CDR2 YFSETQ. V was pared by 0 bases and J by 11 bases, with 14 bases between. Written as DNA, the CDR3 is TGCGCCAGCAGCTTGGCCCCGGAGGGGGAGCAGTACTTC. It is translated as CASSLAPEGEQYF.

The gene calls are TRBV20-1 and TRBJ1-5; the D is unclear. This CDR3 is 13 amino acids long. In germline, CDR1 is DFQATT, CDR2 SNEGSKA (reference sequence). V lost 3 bases, J lost 3 bases, and 9 bases lay in between. The CDR3 region has the DNA TGCAGTGCTAGGGGGTCCACCAATCAGCCCCAGCATTTT. This gives the protein CSARGSTNQPQHF.

A remark on this clonotype: A much larger clonotype is one base distant, so this may be a read error. The gene calls are TRBV7-3 and TRBJ2-6, with D perhaps assigned TRBD1 or TRBD2 (5 bases each). Germline CDR1 and CDR2: SGHTA and FQGTGA. The CDR3 runs 17 residues. CDR3 protein: CASSLTIGQPGANVRTF. The CDR3 DNA follows: TGTGCCAGCAGCTTAACGATAGGGCAGCCCGGGGCCAACGTCCGGACTTTC. Together with reference TRBV7-3 and TRBJ2-6, the CDR3 gives the full variable domain: GAGVSQTPSNKVTEKGKYVELRCDPISGHTALYWYRQSLGQGPEFLIYFQGTGAADDSGLPNDRFFAVRPEGSVSTLKIQRTERGDSAVYLCASSLTIGQPGANVRTFGAGSRLTVL.

V and J are TRBV12-3 or TRBV12-4 and TRBJ2-1; no reliable D call. Trimming shortened V by 2 bases and J by 5 bases, and 13 bases separated the two germline ends. There are 15 residues in the CDR3. The CDR3 loop is CASSLRPRGNNEQFF. For the CDR3, the DNA is TGTGCCAGCAGTTTAAGGCCCCGAGGAAACAATGAGCAGTTCTTC.

This clonotype has just a few counts. This chain connects TRBV10-3 to TRBJ2-5, with D unresolved. CDR3 size: 14 residues. Germline lookup yields CDR1 ENHRY and CDR2 SYGVKD. Trimming took 0 bases from V and 7 from J, leaving 12 bases between them. The CDR3 loop reads CAISESAPSRTQYF. In DNA, the CDR3 is TGTGCCATCAGTGAGTCGGCCCCTTCCCGGACCCAGTACTTC.

This clonotype has more than one count but fewer than ten. CDR3 sequence: CASSYGQPLERYF. The CDR3 DNA reads as TGTGCCAGCAGTTACGGACAACCCCTCGAGCGGTACTTC. The gene calls are TRBV6-6 and TRBJ2-5; weak D call: TRBD1 (5 bases). The CDR3 length is 13 residues. The ends were cut back, 2 bases at V and 13 bases at J, with 17 bases in the middle. Germline V gene lookup returns CDR1 MNHNY and CDR2 SVGAGI (reference sequence).

This chain connects TRBV10-3 to TRBJ2-1; 14 bases are shared with TRBD2. Unmatched junction bases numbered 8, after V lost 5 bases and J lost 11 bases. The CDR3 covers 15 residues. Germline values: CDR1 ENHRY, CDR2 SYGVKD. CDR3 nucleotides: TGTGCCATCAGTCCGGGACTAGCGGGGGTAAATAAGCAGTTCTTC. Its translation is CAISPGLAGVNKQFF.

This clonotype has a count of ten or more. The chain links TRBV10-3 to TRBJ1-6; D possibly corresponds to TRBD1 (5 bases). CDR1 and CDR2 (germline): ENHRY, SYGVKD. This CDR3 contains 16 residues. V was clipped by 0 bases and J by 8 bases, with 14 bases between them. The chain's CDR3 is CAISESPGWTDSPLHF. The CDR3 region has the DNA TGTGCCATCAGTGAGTCGCCAGGGTGGACCGATTCACCCCTCCACTTT.

V is TRBV28 and J is TRBJ2-4, with 7 bases lining up with TRBD1. The DNA end is more similar to TRBJ2-7, so the J call may be wrong. The CDR3 extends over 14 amino acids. Germline lookup yields CDR1 MDHEN and CDR2 SYDVKM. The chain's CDR3 is CASSNRDRYYEQYF. CDR3 in DNA: TGTGCCAGCAGCAACCGGGACAGATATTACGAGCAGTACTTC.

The gene calls are TRBV27 and TRBJ1-5; D is uncertain. Trimming took off 4 bases at V and 3 bases at J, with 13 bases between the two ends. Germline CDR1 is MNHEY and CDR2 is SMNVEV (reference sequence). The CDR3 is 15 residues long. The CDR3 reads CASSSGWSDNQPQHF. As DNA, the CDR3 is TGTGCCAGCAGTTCCGGGTGGTCGGACAATCAGCCCCAGCATTTT.

Remarks on this clonotype: A junction boundary mismatches the germline segment, possibly from a read error. The CDR3 protein is CASSLGCRAGNTEAFF. The CDR3, as DNA: TGCGCCAGCAGCTTAGGATGCCGGGCGGGGAACACTGAAGCTTTCTTT. This chain connects TRBV11-3 to TRBJ1-1, with D unresolved. CDR3 length: 16 amino acids. Germline CDR1 reads SGHNT; CDR2 reads YENEEA.

The chain combines TRBV20-1 with TRBJ1-2; D is unresolved. V lost 2 bases to trimming and J lost 3 bases, with 10 bases between them. Germline values: CDR1 DFQATT, CDR2 SNEGSKA (reference sequence). This CDR3 spans 13 amino acids. The CDR3 nucleotides read TGCAGTGCTAGATCGGACGGTTACTATGGCTACACCTTC. Protein sequence: CSARSDGYYGYTF.

The rearrangement joins TRBV10-3 to TRBJ2-7, with D unclear. Germline CDR1 is ENHRY and CDR2 is SYGVKD. The CDR3 sequence is 14 residues long. V lost 0 bases and J lost 1, with 7 bases in between. The CDR3 coding sequence is TGTGCCATCAGTGAGTCAACTCGTTCCTACGAGCAGTACTTC. Encoded protein: CAISESTRSYEQYF.

With regard to this clonotype: Sequence at one end of the junction differs from germline and may be a read error. The chain carries TRBV14 and TRBJ2-3, with TRBD2 as a possible D gene (5 bases). The CDR3 loop spans 14 amino acids. The germline V gene has CDR1 SGHDN and CDR2 FVKESK. For the CDR3, the DNA is TGTGCCGGCAGCCAAGATTCCGGGGTGGATACGCAGTATTTT. The encoded protein is CAGSQDSGVDTQYF.